These 12 T cell receptor beta chains share one sample of origin, sequenced in a study of cytomegalovirus exposure and HLA in healthy donors. Primers included in the PCR were 60 Vbeta and 13 Jbeta primers. Libraries were prepared by immunoSEQ multiplex PCR; TCRdb keeps only in-frame clonotypes and omits some of them. Altogether fewer than 200,000 clones are present, approximately 71% being singletons, with the ten largest covering more than 1.3%. Sequenced: PBMCs. The receptors were sampled from a girl aged 5 to 17 in good health and CMV-seronegative.

This clone appeared a single time. This sequence joins TRBV7-3 and TRBJ1-1; 8 nucleotides align to TRBD1. V lost 5 bases to trimming and J lost 3 bases; unmatched junction nucleotides: 8. Germline-derived CDR1 and CDR2 are SGHTA and FQGTGA. There are 15 residues in the CDR3. CDR3 protein: CASSPEDRVDTEAFF. As DNA, the CDR3 is TGTGCCAGCAGCCCCGAGGACAGGGTCGACACTGAAGCTTTCTTT.

There are a few counts of this clone. V usage is TRBV7-9 and J usage is TRBJ2-3, with 9 bases fitting TRBD1. CDR1 and CDR2 (germline): SEHNR, FQNEAQ (reference sequence). Losses at the gene ends were 5 bases for V and 5 bases for J; bases not matched to a gene: 11. CDR3 length: 16 residues. CDR3 nucleotide sequence: TGTGCCAGCAGCCAAGATCGGGGACAGGGTGGAGATACGCAGTATTTT. Translation: CASSQDRGQGGDTQYF.

The V call is TRBV5-6, the J call TRBJ2-1, with a possible D match to TRBD2 (7 bases). V gave up 4 bases and J gave up 11 bases, with 13 bases separating them. Germline V gene sequence: CDR1 SGHDT, CDR2 YYEEEE. This CDR3 has 12 amino acids. The CDR3 region has the DNA TGTGCCAGCAGCAAGCGGGACACCAAGCAGTTCTTC. Protein: CASSKRDTKQFF.

This rearrangement joins TRBV29-1 to TRBJ1-4, with 7 bases lining up with TRBD1. The CDR3 consists of 12 residues. The ends lost 2 bases at V and 7 bases at J; junction bases unmatched: 1. Germline assignment: CDR1 SQVTM and CDR2 ANQGSEA. The DNA for the CDR3 is TGCAGCGTTGAAACAGGGGCTGAAAAACTGTTTTTT. This translates into CSVETGAEKLFF.

The chain is built from TRBV6-6 and TRBJ2-7; 7 bases line up with TRBD1. CDR1 MNHNY and CDR2 SVGAGI come from the germline V gene (reference sequence). The V segment lost 6 bases and the J segment 2 bases; nucleotides outside the gene matches: 4. The CDR3 length is 13 residues. CDR3 sequence reads: CASRPGTAYEQYF. CDR3 bases: TGTGCCAGCAGACCCGGGACAGCCTACGAGCAGTACTTC.

The chain recombines TRBV13 with TRBJ2-7, with D possibly TRBD1 on 6 matching bases. Per germline, CDR1 PRHDT and CDR2 FYEKMQ (reference sequence). V lost 3 bases, J lost 2 bases, and 11 bases lay in between. The CDR3 has 14 residues. The CDR3 loop reads CASSFGTPPYEQYF. For the CDR3, the DNA is TGTGCCAGCAGCTTCGGGACACCTCCCTACGAGCAGTACTTC.

The chain combines TRBV29-1 with TRBJ2-7; 7 positions agree with TRBD1. With 7 bases clipped from V and 2 bases from J, the junction kept 8 bases outside the gene matches. This CDR3 is built from 13 residues. Germline loops: CDR1 SQVTM, CDR2 ANQGSEA. Written as DNA, the CDR3 is TGCAGCGCCTACAGGGGCAGACCCTACGAGCAGTACTTC. It is translated as CSAYRGRPYEQYF.

This clone was found once. This sequence joins TRBV6-1 and TRBJ1-4; 7 bases match TRBD1. The J segment lost 5 bases and the V segment lost 6 bases, leaving 3 bases of the junction unmatched. The germline CDR1 and CDR2 sequences are MNHNS and SASEGT. This CDR3 has 13 residues. The CDR3: CASSRQGNEKLFF. Here the CDR3 DNA reads TGTGCCAGCAGCCGACAGGGCAATGAAAAACTGTTTTTT.

This clone has a single count. This chain connects TRBV25-1 to TRBJ2-7; 7 bases align to TRBD1. The germline V gene encodes CDR1 MGHDK and CDR2 SYGVNS. The CDR3 has 13 residues. J gave up 2 bases and V 9 bases, and 7 bases lay outside the gene matches. The CDR3 DNA sequence: TGTGCCAGTAAAACAGGGGCGGCCTACGAGCAGTACTTC. Encoded protein: CASKTGAAYEQYF.

The J gene is TRBJ2-5, the V gene TRBV9; D may be TRBD1 (5 bases). Germline assignment: CDR1 SGDLS and CDR2 YYNGEE. The V gene lost 5 bases and the J gene lost 5 bases, with 19 bases spanning the gap. There are 15 residues in the CDR3. CDR3 protein: CASRKGPGSVETQYF. The CDR3 DNA reads TGTGCCAGCAGAAAGGGGCCCGGATCCGTGGAGACCCAGTACTTC.

The rearrangement joins TRBV9 to TRBJ1-2; a possible D gene is TRBD1 (5 bases). The CDR3 sequence is 14 residues long. CDR1 and CDR2 (germline): SGDLS, YYNGEE. Trimming took off 0 bases at V and 7 bases at J, with 13 bases between the two ends. The CDR3 region is CASSVGAGLGGYTF. CDR3 sequence (DNA): TGTGCCAGCAGCGTAGGGGCAGGGCTTGGTGGCTACACCTTC.

V gene TRBV19 combines with J gene TRBJ2-7; 10 nucleotides agree with TRBD1. V dropped 8 bases and J dropped 5; count of bases not matched to a gene: 6. CDR3 size: 13 residues. Germline V gene sequence: CDR1 LNHDA, CDR2 SQIVND (reference sequence). This CDR3 reads CASQDRGDDEQYF. The CDR3 DNA is TGTGCCAGTCAGGACAGGGGGGACGACGAGCAGTACTTC.